Detailed here is one TCR beta chain. Donors in the study were healthy people who gave bone marrow. V shed 3 bases, J shed 4 bases, and the junction held 17 bases outside the gene matches. This CDR3 has 18 amino acids. Per germline, CDR1 LNHDA and CDR2 SQIVND (reference sequence). 60 Vbeta and 13 Jbeta primers were used in PCR. Using immunoSEQ multiplex PCR, the repertoire was profiled, and TCRdb retains in-frame clones only, with some absent. This sample carries over 150,000 clones, about 75% of them seen once, and the ten largest clones take over 1.3%. This sample stems from a study of cytomegalovirus exposure and HLA in healthy donors.

The V and J genes are TRBV19 and TRBJ2-7, with 8 bases fitting TRBD1. The sequenced sample was PBMCs. The source of this sequence is a man between 18 and 35 years old in good health and CMV-seronegative. The CDR3 protein is CASSITPGQGAPGYEQYF. The CDR3 DNA reads as TGTGCCAGTAGTATTACGCCTGGCCAGGGGGCGCCAGGATACGAGCAGTACTTC. The full variable domain, completed using reference TRBV19 and TRBJ2-7, is DGGITQSPKYLFRKEGQNVTLSCEQNLNHDAMYWYRQDPGQGLRLIYYSQIVNDFQKGDIAEGYSVSREKKESFPLTVTSAQKNPTAFYLCASSITPGQGAPGYEQYFGPGTRLTVT.